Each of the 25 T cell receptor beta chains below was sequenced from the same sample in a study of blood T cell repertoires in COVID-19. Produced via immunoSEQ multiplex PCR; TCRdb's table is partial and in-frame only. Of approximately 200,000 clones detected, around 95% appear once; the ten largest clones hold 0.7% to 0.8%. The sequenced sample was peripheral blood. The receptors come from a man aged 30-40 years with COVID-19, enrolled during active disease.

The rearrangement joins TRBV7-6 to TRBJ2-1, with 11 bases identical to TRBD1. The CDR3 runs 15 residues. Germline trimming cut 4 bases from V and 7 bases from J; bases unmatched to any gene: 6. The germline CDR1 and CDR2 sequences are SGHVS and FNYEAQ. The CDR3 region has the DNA TGTGCCAGCAGCTCCGGGACAGGGGGTTTAAATGAGCAGTTCTTC. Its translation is CASSSGTGGLNEQFF.

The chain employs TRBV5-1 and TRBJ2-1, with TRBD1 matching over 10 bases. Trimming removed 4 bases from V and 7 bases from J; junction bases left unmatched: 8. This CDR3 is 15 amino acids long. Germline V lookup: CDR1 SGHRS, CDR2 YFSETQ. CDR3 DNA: TGCGCCAGCAGCCCCGGGACAGGGGATGTTAATGAGCAGTTCTTC. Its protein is CASSPGTGDVNEQFF. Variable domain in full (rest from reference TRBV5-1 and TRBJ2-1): KAGVTQTPRYLIKTRGQQVTLSCSPISGHRSVSWYQQTPGQGLQFLFEYFSETQRNKGNFPGRFSGRQFSNSRSEMNVSTLELGDSALYLCASSPGTGDVNEQFFGPGTRLTVL.

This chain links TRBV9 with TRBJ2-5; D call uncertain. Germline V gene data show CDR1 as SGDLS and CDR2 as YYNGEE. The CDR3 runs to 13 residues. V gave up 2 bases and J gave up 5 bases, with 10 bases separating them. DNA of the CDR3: TGTGCCAGCAGCGTCGGCATGAGGGAGACCCAGTACTTC. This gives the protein CASSVGMRETQYF.

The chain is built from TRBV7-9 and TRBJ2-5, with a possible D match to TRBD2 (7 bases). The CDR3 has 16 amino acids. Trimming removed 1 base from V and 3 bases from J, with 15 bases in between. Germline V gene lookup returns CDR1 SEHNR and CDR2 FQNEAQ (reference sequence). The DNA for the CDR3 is TGTGCCAGCAGCTTAGTTGTGGGGGGGCCCGAAGAGACCCAGTACTTC. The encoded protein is CASSLVVGGPEETQYF. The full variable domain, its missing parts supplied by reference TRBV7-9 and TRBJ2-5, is DTGVSQNPRHKITKRGQNVTFRCDPISEHNRLYWYRQTLGQGPEFLTYFQNEAQLEKSRLLSDRFSAERPKGSFSTLEIQRTEQGDSAMYLCASSLVVGGPEETQYFGPGTRLLVL.

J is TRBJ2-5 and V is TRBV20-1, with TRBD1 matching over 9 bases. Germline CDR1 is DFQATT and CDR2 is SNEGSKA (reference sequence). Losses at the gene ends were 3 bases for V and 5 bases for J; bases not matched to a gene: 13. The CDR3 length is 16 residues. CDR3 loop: CSASAVGTGSAETQYF. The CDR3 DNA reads TGCAGTGCTAGTGCCGTTGGGACAGGGAGTGCGGAGACCCAGTACTTC.

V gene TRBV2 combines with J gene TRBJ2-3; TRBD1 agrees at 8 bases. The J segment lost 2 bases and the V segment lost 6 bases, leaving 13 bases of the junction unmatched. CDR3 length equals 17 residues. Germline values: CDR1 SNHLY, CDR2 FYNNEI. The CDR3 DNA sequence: TGTGCCAGCAGAGGGGTGGACCGGGACAGGATCACAGATACGCAGTATTTT. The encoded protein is CASRGVDRDRITDTQYF.

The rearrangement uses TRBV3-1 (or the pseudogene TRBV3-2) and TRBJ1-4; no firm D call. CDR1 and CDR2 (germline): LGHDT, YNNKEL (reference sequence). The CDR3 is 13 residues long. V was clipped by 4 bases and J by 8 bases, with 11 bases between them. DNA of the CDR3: TGTGCCAGCAGCCGGACTTTTAGGGAAAAACTGTTTTTT. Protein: CASSRTFREKLFF.

CDR3 residues: CASSYGLQETQYF. The CDR3 bases are TGTGCCAGCAGTTACGGCCTCCAAGAGACCCAGTACTTC. The rearrangement joins TRBV6-2 or TRBV6-3 to TRBJ2-5; D is uncertain. CDR3 size: 13 residues. Germline V lookup: CDR1 MNHEY, CDR2 SVGEGT. V lost 2 bases to trimming and J lost 1 base, with 5 bases between them.

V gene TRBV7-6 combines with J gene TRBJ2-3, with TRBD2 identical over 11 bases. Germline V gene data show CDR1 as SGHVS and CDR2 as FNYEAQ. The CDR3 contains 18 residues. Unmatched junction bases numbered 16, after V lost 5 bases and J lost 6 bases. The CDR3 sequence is CASSGGPLLAGGPDTQYF. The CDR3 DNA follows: TGTGCCAGCAGCGGAGGCCCCTTGCTAGCGGGGGGTCCGGATACGCAGTATTTT.

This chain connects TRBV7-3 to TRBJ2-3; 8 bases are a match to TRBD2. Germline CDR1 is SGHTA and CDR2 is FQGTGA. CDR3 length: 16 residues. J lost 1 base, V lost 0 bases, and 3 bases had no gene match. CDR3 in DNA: TGTGCCAGCAGCTTAACCCAACTAGCGGGCACAGATACGCAGTATTTT. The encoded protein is CASSLTQLAGTDTQYF.

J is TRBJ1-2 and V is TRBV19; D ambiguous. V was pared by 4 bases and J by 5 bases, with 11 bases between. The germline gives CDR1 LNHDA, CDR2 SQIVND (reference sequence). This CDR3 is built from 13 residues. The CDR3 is CASSNAVHYGYTF. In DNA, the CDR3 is TGTGCCAGTAGTAATGCGGTACATTATGGCTACACCTTC.

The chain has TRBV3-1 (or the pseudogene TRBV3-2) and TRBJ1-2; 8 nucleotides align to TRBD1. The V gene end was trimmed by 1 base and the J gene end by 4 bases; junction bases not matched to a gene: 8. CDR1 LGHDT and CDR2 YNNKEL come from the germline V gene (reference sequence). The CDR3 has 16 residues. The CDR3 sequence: CASSQGGAGGIYGYTF. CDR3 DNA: TGTGCCAGCAGCCAAGGGGGGGCAGGGGGCATCTATGGCTACACCTTC.

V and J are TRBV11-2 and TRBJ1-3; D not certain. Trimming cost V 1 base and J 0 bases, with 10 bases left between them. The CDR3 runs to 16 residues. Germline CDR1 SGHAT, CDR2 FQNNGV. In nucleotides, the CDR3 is TGTGCCAGCAGCTTAGTAGCCTTACTCTCTGGAAACACCATATATTTT. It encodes CASSLVALLSGNTIYF.

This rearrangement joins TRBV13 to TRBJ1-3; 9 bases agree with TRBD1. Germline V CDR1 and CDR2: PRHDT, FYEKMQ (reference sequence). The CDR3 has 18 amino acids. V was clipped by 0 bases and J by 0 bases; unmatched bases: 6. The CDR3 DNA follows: TGTGCCAGCAGCTTAGGGGACAGGGGCGTTAGCTCTGGAAACACCATATATTTT. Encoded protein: CASSLGDRGVSSGNTIYF.

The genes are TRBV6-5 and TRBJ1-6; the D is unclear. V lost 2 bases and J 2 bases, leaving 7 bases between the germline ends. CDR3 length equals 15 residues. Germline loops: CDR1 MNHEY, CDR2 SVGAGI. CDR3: CASSYGRAYNSPLHF. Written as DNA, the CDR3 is TGTGCCAGCAGTTACGGGAGGGCCTATAATTCACCCCTCCACTTT.

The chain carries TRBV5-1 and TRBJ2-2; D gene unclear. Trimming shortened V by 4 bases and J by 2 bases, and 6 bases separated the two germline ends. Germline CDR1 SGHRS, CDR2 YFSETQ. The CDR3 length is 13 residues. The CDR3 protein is CASSPVNTGELFF. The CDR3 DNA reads TGCGCCAGCAGCCCCGTAAACACCGGGGAGCTGTTTTTT.

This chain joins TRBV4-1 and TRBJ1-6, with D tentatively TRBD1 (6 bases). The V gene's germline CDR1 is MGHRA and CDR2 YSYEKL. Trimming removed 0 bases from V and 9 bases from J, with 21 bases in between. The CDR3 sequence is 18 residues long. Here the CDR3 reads CASSQEGAGRRGASPLHF. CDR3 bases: TGCGCCAGCAGCCAAGAGGGGGCTGGTAGACGTGGGGCTTCACCCCTCCACTTT.

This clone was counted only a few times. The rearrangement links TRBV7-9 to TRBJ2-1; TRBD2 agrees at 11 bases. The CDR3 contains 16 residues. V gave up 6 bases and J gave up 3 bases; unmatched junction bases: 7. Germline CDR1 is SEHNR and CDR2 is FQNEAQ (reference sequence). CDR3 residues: CASRSPGTSGYNEQFF. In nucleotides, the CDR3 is TGTGCCAGCAGGTCCCCCGGGACTAGCGGCTACAATGAGCAGTTCTTC.

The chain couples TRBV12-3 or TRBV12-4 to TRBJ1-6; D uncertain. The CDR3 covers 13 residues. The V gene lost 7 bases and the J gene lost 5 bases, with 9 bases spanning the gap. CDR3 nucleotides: TGTGCCAGCAATATTCAGAATAATTCACCCCTCCACTTT. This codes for CASNIQNNSPLHF.

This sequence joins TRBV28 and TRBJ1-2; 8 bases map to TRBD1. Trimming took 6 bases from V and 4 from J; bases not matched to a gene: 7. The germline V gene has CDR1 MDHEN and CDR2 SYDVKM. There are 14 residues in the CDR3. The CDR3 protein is CASRPDRGPYGYTF. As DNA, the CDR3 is TGTGCCAGCAGGCCCGACAGGGGCCCCTATGGCTACACCTTC.

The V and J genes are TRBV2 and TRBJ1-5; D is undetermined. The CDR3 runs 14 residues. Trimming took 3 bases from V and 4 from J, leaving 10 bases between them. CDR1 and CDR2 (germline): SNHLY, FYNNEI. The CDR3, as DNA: TGTGCCAGCAGTGATCTGACACCAAATCAGCCCCAGCATTTT. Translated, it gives CASSDLTPNQPQHF.

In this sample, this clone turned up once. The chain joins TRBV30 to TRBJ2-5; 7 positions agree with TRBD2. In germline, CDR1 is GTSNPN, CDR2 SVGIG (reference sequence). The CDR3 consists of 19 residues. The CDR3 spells CAFRPTQGLADNLQETQYF. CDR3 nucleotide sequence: TGTGCTTTTAGACCAACCCAAGGGCTAGCGGATAACCTCCAAGAGACCCAGTACTTC.

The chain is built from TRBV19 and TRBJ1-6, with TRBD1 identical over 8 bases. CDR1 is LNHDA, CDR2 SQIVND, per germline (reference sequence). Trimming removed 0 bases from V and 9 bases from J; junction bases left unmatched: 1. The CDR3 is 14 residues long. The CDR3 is CASSIEQGGSPLHF. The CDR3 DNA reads TGTGCCAGTAGTATAGAACAGGGGGGTTCACCCCTCCACTTT.

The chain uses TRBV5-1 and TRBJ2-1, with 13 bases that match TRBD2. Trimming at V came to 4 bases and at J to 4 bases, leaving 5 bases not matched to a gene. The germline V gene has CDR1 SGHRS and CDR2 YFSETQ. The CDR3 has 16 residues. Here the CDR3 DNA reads TGCGCCAGCAGCGCGGGACTAGCGGGAACTTACAATGAGCAGTTCTTC. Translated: CASSAGLAGTYNEQFF. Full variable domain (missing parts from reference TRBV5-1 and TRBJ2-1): KAGVTQTPRYLIKTRGQQVTLSCSPISGHRSVSWYQQTPGQGLQFLFEYFSETQRNKGNFPGRFSGRQFSNSRSEMNVSTLELGDSALYLCASSAGLAGTYNEQFFGPGTRLTVL.

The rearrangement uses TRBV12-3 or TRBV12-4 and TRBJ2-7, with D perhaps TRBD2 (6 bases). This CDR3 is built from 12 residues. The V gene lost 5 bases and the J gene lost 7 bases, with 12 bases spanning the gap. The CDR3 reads CASSHPGVEQYF. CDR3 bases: TGTGCCAGCAGTCACCCGGGGGTTGAGCAGTACTTC.